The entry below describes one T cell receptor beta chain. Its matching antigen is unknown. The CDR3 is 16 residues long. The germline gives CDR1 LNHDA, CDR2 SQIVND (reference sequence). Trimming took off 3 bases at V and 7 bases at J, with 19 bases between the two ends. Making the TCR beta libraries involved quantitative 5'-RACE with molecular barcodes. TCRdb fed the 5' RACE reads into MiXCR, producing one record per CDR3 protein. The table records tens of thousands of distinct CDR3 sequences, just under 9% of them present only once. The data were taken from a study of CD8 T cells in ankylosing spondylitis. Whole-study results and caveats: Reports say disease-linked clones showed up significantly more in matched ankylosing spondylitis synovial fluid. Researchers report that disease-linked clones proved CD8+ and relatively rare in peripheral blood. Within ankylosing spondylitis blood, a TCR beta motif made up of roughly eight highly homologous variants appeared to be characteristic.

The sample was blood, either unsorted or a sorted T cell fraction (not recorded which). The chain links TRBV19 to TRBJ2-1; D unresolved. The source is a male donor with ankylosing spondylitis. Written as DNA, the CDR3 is TGTGCCAGTAGTATTCCCGACGTCCGACCGCAAAATGAGCAGTTCTTC. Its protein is CASSIPDVRPQNEQFF.